The 24 T cell receptor beta chains below all came from one sample that was sequenced in a study of OX40 agonist ivuxolimab in advanced cancers. Assay: immunoSEQ multiplex PCR; the TCRdb copy retains only in-frame clones and omits some. The table includes 50,000 to 65,000 clones, about 88% detected once. This specimen was CD4+ or CD8+ T cells sorted from blood, taken in a trial of the OX40 agonist ivuxolimab. These receptors came from an adult with an advanced solid tumor such as melanoma, head and neck, liver or kidney cancer.

This chain joins TRBV5-6 and TRBJ2-5, with D possibly TRBD1 on 6 matching bases. Between the trimmed V and J ends, which lost 4 bases and 4 bases, there was a span of 11 bases. The CDR3 extends over 13 amino acids. Germline V lookup: CDR1 SGHDT, CDR2 YYEEEE. For the CDR3, the DNA is TGTGCCAGCAGCCTCCAAGGGGGAGAGACCCAGTACTTC. Its protein is CASSLQGGETQYF.

This clone has just a few counts. This chain links TRBV9 with TRBJ1-2, with D perhaps TRBD1 (5 bases). V gave up 4 bases and J gave up 6 bases, with 13 bases separating them. The CDR3 has 13 residues. Germline CDR1 is SGDLS and CDR2 is YYNGEE. The CDR3: CASSPGPDDGYTF. For the CDR3, the DNA is TGTGCCAGCAGCCCGGGGCCCGACGATGGCTACACCTTC.

The chain is built from TRBV30 and TRBJ2-5, with D perhaps given as TRBD1 or TRBD2 (5 bases each). Germline CDR1 GTSNPN, CDR2 SVGIG (reference sequence). Between the trimmed V and J ends, which lost 1 base and 5 bases, there was a span of 8 bases. This CDR3 is 12 amino acids long. CDR3 residues: CAWSGGYETQYF. In DNA, the CDR3 is TGTGCCTGGAGTGGGGGGTATGAGACCCAGTACTTC.

This sequence joins TRBV29-1 and TRBJ1-2; TRBD1 matches 9 bases. The J segment lost 4 bases and the V segment lost 5 bases, leaving 8 bases of the junction unmatched. The CDR3 is 14 residues long. CDR1 and CDR2 from the germline V gene are SQVTM and ANQGSEA. The CDR3, as DNA: TGCAGCGTTCGTTGGACAGGGGTTAGCTATGGCTACACCTTC. Translating it yields CSVRWTGVSYGYTF.

This clone was seen just once. This chain joins TRBV18 and TRBJ2-1; 13 nucleotides match TRBD2. Per germline, CDR1 KGHSH and CDR2 LQKENI. Germline trimming cut 4 bases from V and 7 bases from J; bases unmatched to any gene: 4. The CDR3 is made up of 15 amino acids. CDR3 sequence: CASSLGLAGKNEQFF. The CDR3, as DNA: TGTGCCAGCTCACTGGGACTAGCGGGAAAAAATGAGCAGTTCTTC.

This chain links TRBV6-5 with TRBJ1-5; no firm D call. The CDR3 sequence is 14 residues long. The germline V and J ends were trimmed by 4 bases and 0 bases, with 7 bases remaining between them. CDR1 is MNHEY and CDR2 is SVGAGI in the germline V gene. CDR3 DNA sequence: TGTGCCAGCAGTTTTACATATAGCAATCAGCCCCAGCATTTT. As protein: CASSFTYSNQPQHF.

The CDR3 DNA reads as TGTGCCAGCACCCCGACAGGGGGCATGAATGAGCAGTTCTTC. It translates to CASTPTGGMNEQFF. The gene calls are TRBV5-6 and TRBJ2-1; 10 bases align to TRBD1. The germline gives CDR1 SGHDT, CDR2 YYEEEE. CDR3 length: 14 residues. Unmatched junction bases numbered 7, after V lost 6 bases and J lost 7 bases.

The V gene is TRBV28, the J gene TRBJ2-3; TRBD2 matches at 11 bases. After removal of 10 bases from V and 0 bases from J, the junction contained 3 bases not matched to a gene. Looked up from germline, CDR1 is MDHEN and CDR2 is SYDVKM. The CDR3 is 14 amino acids. The CDR3 DNA sequence: TGTGCCACCTGGACTAGCGGGAGCACAGATACGCAGTATTTT. It encodes CATWTSGSTDTQYF.

The chain employs TRBV5-6 and TRBJ2-3; 7 nucleotides match TRBD2. Trimming took 1 base from V and 5 from J; bases not matched to a gene: 4. The CDR3 is 14 residues long. The V gene's germline CDR1 is SGHDT and CDR2 YYEEEE. CDR3 bases: TGTGCCAGCAGCTTGAGACTAGCTGGAGATACGCAGTATTTT. Translating gives CASSLRLAGDTQYF.

V is TRBV28 and J is TRBJ1-5, with D maybe TRBD1 (5 bases). This CDR3 region has 16 residues. V lost 4 bases and J 0 bases, leaving 13 bases between the germline ends. Per germline, CDR1 MDHEN and CDR2 SYDVKM. CDR3 sequence: CASSYRSSYSNQPQHF. The CDR3 nucleotides are TGTGCCAGCAGTTACAGGAGTTCATATAGCAATCAGCCCCAGCATTTT.

The V gene is TRBV14, the J gene TRBJ2-3; D remains unclear. This CDR3 has 13 amino acids. Trimming cost V 1 base and J 6 bases, with 8 bases left between them. CDR1 SGHDN and CDR2 FVKESK come from the germline V gene. The CDR3 region is CASSQGSKDTQYF. CDR3 in DNA: TGTGCCAGCAGCCAAGGGAGTAAGGATACGCAGTATTTT. Variable domain in full (rest from reference TRBV14 and TRBJ2-3): EAGVTQFPSHSVIEKGQTVTLRCDPISGHDNLYWYRRVMGKEIKFLLHFVKESKQDESGMPNNRFLAERTGGTYSTLKVQPAELEDSGVYFCASSQGSKDTQYFGPGTRLTVL.

The chain has TRBV5-1 and TRBJ2-7, with 8 bases aligning to TRBD2. J lost 0 bases, V lost 1 base, and 0 bases had no gene match. The CDR3 sequence is 14 residues long. Germline V CDR1 and CDR2: SGHRS, YFSETQ. The DNA for the CDR3 is TGCGCCAGCAGCTTGACTAGCGGCTCCTACGAGCAGTACTTC. Its protein product is CASSLTSGSYEQYF.

This clone was seen only a few times. V usage is TRBV9 and J usage is TRBJ1-1; no firm D call. Germline V gene lookup returns CDR1 SGDLS and CDR2 YYNGEE. V was shortened by 3 bases and J by 4 bases, with 10 bases between the two germline ends. The CDR3 runs to 13 residues. CDR3 amino acids: CASSGSYSTEAFF. The CDR3 DNA is TGTGCCAGCAGCGGTAGCTACAGCACTGAAGCTTTCTTT.

The rearrangement uses TRBV19 and TRBJ1-4; unclear D gene. CDR1 and CDR2 from the germline V gene are LNHDA and SQIVND (reference sequence). The CDR3 contains 14 residues. Trimming took 6 bases from V and 0 from J, leaving 8 bases between them. The CDR3 DNA reads TGTGCCAGTAGCGGGTCAGCAACTAATGAAAAACTGTTTTTT. Its protein is CASSGSATNEKLFF.

CDR3 in amino acids: CASSLAGRRETEAFF. In nucleotides, the CDR3 is TGCGCCAGCAGCTTGGCTGGCAGGCGGGAGACTGAAGCTTTCTTT. The J gene is TRBJ1-1, the V gene TRBV5-1, with unresolved D. V was cut by 0 bases and J by 5 bases, with 14 bases left in between. This CDR3 is 15 amino acids long. Germline loops: CDR1 SGHRS, CDR2 YFSETQ. The variable domain in full, completed from reference TRBV5-1 and TRBJ1-1, reads KAGVTQTPRYLIKTRGQQVTLSCSPISGHRSVSWYQQTPGQGLQFLFEYFSETQRNKGNFPGRFSGRQFSNSRSEMNVSTLELGDSALYLCASSLAGRRETEAFFGQGTRLTVV.

This chain connects TRBV5-1 to TRBJ1-2, with D perhaps matching TRBD1 (6 bases). The CDR3 extends over 15 amino acids. CDR1 and CDR2 from the germline V gene are SGHRS and YFSETQ. V lost 4 bases and J lost 8, with 21 bases in between. CDR3 coding DNA: TGCGCCAGCAGCCGGGAAGGAGACAGGATCTCGGGCTACACCTTC. Its translation: CASSREGDRISGYTF. The complete variable domain, with remaining parts taken from reference TRBV5-1 and TRBJ1-2, reads KAGVTQTPRYLIKTRGQQVTLSCSPISGHRSVSWYQQTPGQGLQFLFEYFSETQRNKGNFPGRFSGRQFSNSRSEMNVSTLELGDSALYLCASSREGDRISGYTFGSGTRLTVV.

The chain couples TRBV10-3 to TRBJ1-1, with 7 bases fitting TRBD1. V lost 6 bases, J lost 5 bases, and 6 bases stayed unmatched. Per germline, CDR1 ENHRY and CDR2 SYGVKD. This CDR3 is built from 13 residues. CDR3: CAISQTGNTEAFF. The DNA of the CDR3 is TGTGCCATCAGCCAGACAGGGAATACTGAAGCTTTCTTT.

The CDR3 here is CASSFRGYGYTF. CDR3 sequence (DNA): TGTGCCAGCAGTTTTCGAGGCTATGGCTACACCTTC. The V and J genes are TRBV28 and TRBJ1-2; no definite D call. The CDR3 is made up of 12 amino acids. Germline CDR1 MDHEN, CDR2 SYDVKM. The ends were cut back, 3 bases at V and 4 bases at J, with 6 bases in the middle.

This clone was observed a single time. The V gene is TRBV28, the J gene TRBJ1-4; possible D gene TRBD1, 5 bases. CDR3 length: 15 amino acids. Trimming took 8 bases from V and 7 from J, leaving 20 bases between them. Germline CDR1 reads MDHEN; CDR2 reads SYDVKM. CDR3 coding DNA: TGTGCCAGCTCGAGCGGGGGGGGAGAAAGTGAAAAACTGTTTTTT. Protein: CASSSGGGESEKLFF.

This clone was recorded only once. The chain uses TRBV19 and TRBJ2-5, with TRBD2 matching 10 bases. The CDR3 has 14 amino acids. From germline, CDR1 is LNHDA and CDR2 SQIVND (reference sequence). Trimming at V came to 3 bases and at J to 4 bases, leaving 2 bases not matched to a gene. Here the CDR3 DNA reads TGTGCCAGTAGTATTCTAGCGGGAGCAGAGACCCAGTACTTC. It translates to CASSILAGAETQYF.

The V call is TRBV28, the J call TRBJ2-3; D possibly corresponds to TRBD1 (6 bases). This CDR3 is built from 16 residues. Per germline, CDR1 MDHEN and CDR2 SYDVKM. V was clipped by 5 bases and J by 1 base, with 16 bases between them. CDR3 region: CASSPIRQAGTDTQYF. CDR3 DNA sequence: TGTGCCAGCAGTCCCATTAGACAGGCCGGCACAGATACGCAGTATTTT.

This chain joins TRBV2 and TRBJ2-7; 7 bases match TRBD1. V lost 5 bases to trimming and J lost 7 bases; unmatched junction nucleotides: 11. This CDR3 has 14 residues. The germline CDR1 and CDR2 sequences are SNHLY and FYNNEI. The CDR3 nucleotides are TGTGCCAGCAGTTCCACCGGGACAGCGAGGGAGCAGTACTTC. Amino acids: CASSSTGTAREQYF.

This clone has more than one count but fewer than ten. The chain uses TRBV5-1 and TRBJ1-4, with D unresolved. Germline CDR1 is SGHRS and CDR2 is YFSETQ. Trimming took 1 base from V and 0 from J, leaving 7 bases between them. This CDR3 comprises 15 residues. The CDR3 coding sequence is TGCGCCAGCAGCTTGAACGGTGCAACTAATGAAAAACTGTTTTTT. This gives the protein CASSLNGATNEKLFF. The full variable domain, in which reference TRBV5-1 and TRBJ1-4 provide the parts outside the CDR3, is KAGVTQTPRYLIKTRGQQVTLSCSPISGHRSVSWYQQTPGQGLQFLFEYFSETQRNKGNFPGRFSGRQFSNSRSEMNVSTLELGDSALYLCASSLNGATNEKLFFGSGTQLSVL.

The rearrangement joins TRBV10-3 to TRBJ1-2, with D possibly TRBD1 on 6 matching bases. The V gene lost 1 base and the J gene lost 12 bases, with 15 bases spanning the gap. Germline loops: CDR1 ENHRY, CDR2 SYGVKD. CDR3 size: 13 residues. The CDR3 here is CAISEYRETIHTF. In nucleotides, the CDR3 is TGTGCCATCAGTGAGTACAGGGAGACCATCCACACCTTC.